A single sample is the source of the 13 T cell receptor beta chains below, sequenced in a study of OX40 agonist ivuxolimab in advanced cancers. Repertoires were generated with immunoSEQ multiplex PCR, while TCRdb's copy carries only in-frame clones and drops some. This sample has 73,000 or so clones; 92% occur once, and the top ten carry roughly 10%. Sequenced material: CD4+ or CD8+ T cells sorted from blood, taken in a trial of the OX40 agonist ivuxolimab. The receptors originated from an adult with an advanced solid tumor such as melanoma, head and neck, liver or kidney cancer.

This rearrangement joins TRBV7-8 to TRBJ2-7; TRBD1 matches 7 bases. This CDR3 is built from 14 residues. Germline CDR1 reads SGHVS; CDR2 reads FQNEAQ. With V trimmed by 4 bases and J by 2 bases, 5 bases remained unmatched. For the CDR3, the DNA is TGTGCCAGCAGCTCCGGGACAGCAACCTACGAGCAGTACTTC. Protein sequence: CASSSGTATYEQYF.

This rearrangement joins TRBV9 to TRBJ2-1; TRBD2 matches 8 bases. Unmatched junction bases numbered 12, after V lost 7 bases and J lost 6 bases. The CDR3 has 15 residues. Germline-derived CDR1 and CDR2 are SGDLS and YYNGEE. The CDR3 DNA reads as TGTGCCAGCGCCCGGTCAGCGGGGGACCGCAATGAGCAGTTCTTC. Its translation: CASARSAGDRNEQFF.

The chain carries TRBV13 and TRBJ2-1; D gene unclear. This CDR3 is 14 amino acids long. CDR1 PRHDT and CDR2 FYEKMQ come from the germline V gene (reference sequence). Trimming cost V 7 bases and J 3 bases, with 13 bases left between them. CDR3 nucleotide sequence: TGTGCCAGCAACAAGCGACAAGGCTACAATGAGCAGTTCTTC. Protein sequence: CASNKRQGYNEQFF.

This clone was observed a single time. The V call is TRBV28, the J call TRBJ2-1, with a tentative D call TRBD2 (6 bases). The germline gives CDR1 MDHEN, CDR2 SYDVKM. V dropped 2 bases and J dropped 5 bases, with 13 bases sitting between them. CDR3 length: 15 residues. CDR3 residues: CASSLVLALHNEQFF. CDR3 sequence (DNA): TGTGCCAGCAGTTTAGTGCTAGCGCTGCACAATGAGCAGTTCTTC. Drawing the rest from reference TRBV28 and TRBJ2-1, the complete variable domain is DVKVTQSSRYLVKRTGEKVFLECVQDMDHENMFWYRQDPGLGLRLIYFSYDVKMKEKGDIPEGYSVSREKKERFSLILESASTNQTSMYLCASSLVLALHNEQFFGPGTRLTVL.

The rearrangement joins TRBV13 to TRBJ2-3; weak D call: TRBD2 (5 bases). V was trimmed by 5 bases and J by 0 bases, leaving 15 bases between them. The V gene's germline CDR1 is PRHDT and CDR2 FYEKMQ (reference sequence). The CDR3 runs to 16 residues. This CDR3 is CASSPRLPSSTDTQYF. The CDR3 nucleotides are TGTGCCAGCAGCCCAAGACTACCCTCGAGCACAGATACGCAGTATTTT.

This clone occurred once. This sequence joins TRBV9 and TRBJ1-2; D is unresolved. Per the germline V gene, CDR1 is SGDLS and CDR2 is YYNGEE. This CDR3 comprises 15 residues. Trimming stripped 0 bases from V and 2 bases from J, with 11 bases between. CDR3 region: CASSVVSGANYGYTF. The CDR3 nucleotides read TGTGCCAGCAGCGTAGTTTCAGGCGCGAACTATGGCTACACCTTC.

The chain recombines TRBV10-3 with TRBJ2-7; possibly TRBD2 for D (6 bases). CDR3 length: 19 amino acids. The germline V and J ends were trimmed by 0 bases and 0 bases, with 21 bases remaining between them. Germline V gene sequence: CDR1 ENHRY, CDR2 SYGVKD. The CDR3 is CAISESVYGGGGSSYEQYF. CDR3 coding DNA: TGTGCCATCAGTGAGTCCGTTTATGGGGGTGGAGGGAGCTCCTACGAGCAGTACTTC.

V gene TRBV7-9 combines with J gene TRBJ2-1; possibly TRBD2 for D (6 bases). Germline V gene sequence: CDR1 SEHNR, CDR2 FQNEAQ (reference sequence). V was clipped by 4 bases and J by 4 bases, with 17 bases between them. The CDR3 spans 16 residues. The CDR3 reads CASSSPERAGYNEQFF. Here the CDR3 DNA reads TGTGCCAGCAGCTCACCTGAGAGGGCGGGATACAATGAGCAGTTCTTC.

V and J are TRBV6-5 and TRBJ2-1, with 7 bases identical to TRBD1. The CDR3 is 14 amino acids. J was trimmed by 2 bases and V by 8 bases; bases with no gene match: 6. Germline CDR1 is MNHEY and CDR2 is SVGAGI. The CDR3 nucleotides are TGTGCCAGCTCTTCAGGGGGTGCCTACAATGAGCAGTTCTTC. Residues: CASSSGGAYNEQFF.

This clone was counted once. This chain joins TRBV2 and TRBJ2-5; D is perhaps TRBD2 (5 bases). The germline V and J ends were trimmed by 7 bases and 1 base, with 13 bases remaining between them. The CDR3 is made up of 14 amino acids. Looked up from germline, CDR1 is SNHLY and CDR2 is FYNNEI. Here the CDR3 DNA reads TGTGCCAGCAACCCTGAAGGAGGCCAAGAGACCCAGTACTTC. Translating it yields CASNPEGGQETQYF.

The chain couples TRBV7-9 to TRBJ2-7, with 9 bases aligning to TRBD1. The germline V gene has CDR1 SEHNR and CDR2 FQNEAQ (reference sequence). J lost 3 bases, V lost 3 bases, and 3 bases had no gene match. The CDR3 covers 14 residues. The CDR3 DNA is TGTGCCAGCAGCTTCTCGGGACAGGGCTACGAGCAGTACTTC. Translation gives CASSFSGQGYEQYF.

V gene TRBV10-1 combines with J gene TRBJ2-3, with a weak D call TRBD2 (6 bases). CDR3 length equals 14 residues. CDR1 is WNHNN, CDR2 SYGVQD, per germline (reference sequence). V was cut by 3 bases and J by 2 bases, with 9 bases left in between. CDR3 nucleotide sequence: TGCGCCAGCAGTGATACTAGCTTCACAGATACGCAGTATTTT. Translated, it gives CASSDTSFTDTQYF.

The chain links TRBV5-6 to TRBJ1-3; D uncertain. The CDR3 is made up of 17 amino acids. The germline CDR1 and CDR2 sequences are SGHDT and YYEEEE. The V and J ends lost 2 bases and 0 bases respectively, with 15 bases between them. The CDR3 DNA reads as TGTGCCAGCAGCTTTTGGGCAGCCGATACCTCTGGAAACACCATATATTTT. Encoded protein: CASSFWAADTSGNTIYF.